Sequencing of this T cell receptor beta chain was carried out in a study of OX40 agonist ivuxolimab in advanced cancers. About the research overall: Ivuxolimab, an agonistic anti-OX40 (CD134) antibody, was given to patients.

Losses at the gene ends were 0 bases for V and 1 base for J; bases not matched to a gene: 2. Germline CDR1 is SGDLS and CDR2 is YYNGEE. The CDR3 spans 16 residues. The study, taken as a whole, reports: On average, CD8+ T cells had more expanded clones than CD4+.

Data came from immunoSEQ multiplex PCR; TCRdb stores just in-frame clones and leaves some out. The table shows under 20,000 clones, with 84% occurring only once. As for this clone: Its cognate antigen is unknown.

This rearrangement joins TRBV9 to TRBJ2-3; 10 bases are a match to TRBD2. The sample consisted of CD4+ or CD8+ T cells sorted from blood, taken in a trial of the OX40 agonist ivuxolimab. The origin of this receptor is an adult with an advanced solid tumor such as melanoma, head and neck, liver or kidney cancer. The CDR3 region is CASSVGSGRGTDTQYF. The DNA of the CDR3 is TGTGCCAGCAGCGTAGGAAGCGGGAGGGGCACAGATACGCAGTATTTT.